This T cell receptor (beta chain) was recorded in a study of OX40 agonist ivuxolimab in advanced cancers. Looking at the study overall: In this cohort, patients received ivuxolimab, an agonistic anti-OX40 (CD134) antibody. Approximately 40% of patients had received prior checkpoint inhibitor therapy. Among those treated, three patients had partial responses, one with hepatocellular carcinoma and two with cutaneous melanoma.

From germline, CDR1 is MDHEN and CDR2 SYDVKM. This CDR3 spans 16 amino acids. Trimming stripped 6 bases from V and 0 bases from J, with 15 bases between. The cohort excluded patients with autoimmune disease history or systemic immunosuppression. Produced via immunoSEQ multiplex PCR; TCRdb's table is partial and in-frame only. Of over 55,000 clones in the sample, 90% to 95% were seen once. The sequence was collected from an adult with an advanced solid tumor such as melanoma, head and neck, liver or kidney cancer. The rearrangement links TRBV28 to TRBJ2-4; D gene uncertain. The sample was CD4+ or CD8+ T cells sorted from blood, taken in a trial of the OX40 agonist ivuxolimab. CDR3 sequence (DNA): TGTGCCAGCAGCCCTTGGACGTCTCTAGCCAAAAACATTCAGTACTTC. Translating it yields CASSPWTSLAKNIQYF.